A selection of T cell receptor beta chains follows, all from one sample in a study of cytomegalovirus exposure and HLA in healthy donors. Clones were sequenced by immunoSEQ multiplex PCR, and TCRdb holds only the in-frame ones, with some missing. In the table there are some 180,000 clones, approximately 70% of which are singletons. Sequencing input: PBMCs. Every receptor here comes from a woman in her 30s in good health and CMV-seronegative. Each CDR3 is given with its conserved first and last residue. The order of the fields is V gene, clone size, J gene, D gene, CDR3 protein, CDR3 DNA. The D gene is left open where the match is weak. Some rows have no size entry. The others give once, few or many, or a class for an expanded clone.

v_gene: TRBV19
abundance: once
j_gene: TRBJ2-7
d_gene: TRBD1
CDR3aa: CASSTTGVGTYEQYF
CDR3nt: TGTGCCAGTAGCACGACAGGGGTGGGAACCTACGAGCAGTACTTC

v_gene: TRBV27
abundance: .
j_gene: TRBJ2-2
d_gene: TRBD2
CDR3aa: CASSLAGGLAGELFF
CDR3nt: TGTGCCAGCAGTTTAGCGGGAGGGCTTGCCGGGGAGCTGTTTTTT

v_gene: TRBV15
abundance: .
j_gene: TRBJ1-4
d_gene: .
CDR3aa: CATSIGRMGAGTNEKLFF
CDR3nt: TGTGCCACCAGCATCGGCCGGATGGGGGCCGGAACTAATGAAAAACTGTTTTTT

v_gene: TRBV10-3
abundance: .
j_gene: TRBJ2-3
d_gene: TRBD2
CDR3aa: CAIRRGGGSTDTQYF
CDR3nt: TGTGCCATCAGGCGTGGCGGGGGGAGCACAGATACGCAGTATTTT

v_gene: TRBV5-6
abundance: .
j_gene: TRBJ1-1
d_gene: TRBD1
CDR3aa: CASSSEGRGGQGYEAFF
CDR3nt: TGTGCCAGCAGCTCGGAAGGCCGGGGGGGACAGGGGTATGAAGCTTTCTTT

v_gene: TRBV5-1
abundance: .
j_gene: TRBJ2-3
d_gene: .
CDR3aa: CASSTDRGDTQYF
CDR3nt: TGCGCCAGCAGCACCGACCGGGGGGATACGCAGTATTTT

v_gene: TRBV7-3
abundance: .
j_gene: TRBJ2-3
d_gene: .
CDR3aa: CASSRRAGGDTQYF
CDR3nt: TGTGCCAGCAGCCGGAGGGCTGGGGGAGATACGCAGTATTTT

v_gene: TRBV19
abundance: .
j_gene: TRBJ1-2
d_gene: .
CDR3aa: CASTSRGREGYTF
CDR3nt: TGTGCCAGTACCTCCCGAGGGCGGGAAGGCTACACCTTC

v_gene: TRBV5-1
abundance: few
j_gene: TRBJ1-6
d_gene: .
CDR3aa: CASSLADRSHSPLHF
CDR3nt: TGCGCCAGCAGCTTGGCCGACAGGTCCCATTCACCCCTCCACTTT

v_gene: TRBV5-4
abundance: once
j_gene: TRBJ2-1
d_gene: TRBD2
CDR3aa: CASSYGLAGGDEQFF
CDR3nt: TGTGCCAGCAGTTACGGACTAGCGGGAGGGGATGAGCAGTTCTTC

v_gene: TRBV2
abundance: .
j_gene: TRBJ2-7
d_gene: .
CDR3aa: CASSEGQPPYEQYF
CDR3nt: TGTGCCAGCAGTGAAGGACAGCCACCCTACGAGCAGTACTTC

v_gene: TRBV7-9
abundance: once
j_gene: TRBJ2-1
d_gene: TRBD2
CDR3aa: CASTLLSGGLGNEQFF
CDR3nt: TGTGCCAGCACCCTCTTAAGCGGGGGTCTAGGGAATGAGCAGTTCTTC

v_gene: TRBV18
abundance: .
j_gene: TRBJ2-3
d_gene: .
CDR3aa: CASSPTLEFTDTQYF
CDR3nt: TGTGCCAGCTCACCAACGTTGGAGTTCACAGATACGCAGTATTTT

v_gene: TRBV4-3
abundance: once
j_gene: TRBJ1-4
d_gene: TRBD1
CDR3aa: CASSQQRDGQGGTKLFF
CDR3nt: TGCGCCAGCAGCCAACAAAGGGACGGACAGGGTGGGACAAAACTGTTTTTT

v_gene: TRBV18
abundance: .
j_gene: TRBJ1-3
d_gene: TRBD1
CDR3aa: CASSPTGTGQRNTIYF
CDR3nt: TGTGCCAGCTCACCAACAGGGACAGGGCAAAGAAACACCATATATTTT

v_gene: TRBV6-1
abundance: .
j_gene: TRBJ2-5
d_gene: .
CDR3aa: CASSDGTPQETQYF
CDR3nt: TGTGCCAGCAGTGACGGGACTCCCCAAGAGACCCAGTACTTC

v_gene: TRBV6-4
abundance: .
j_gene: TRBJ2-3
d_gene: .
CDR3aa: CASSDSVTSTQYF
CDR3nt: TGTGCCAGCAGTGACTCGGTAACTTCCACGCAGTATTTT

v_gene: TRBV21-1
abundance: few
j_gene: TRBJ2-4
d_gene: .
CDR3aa: CASSKGSAKNIQYF
CDR3nt: TGTGCCAGCAGCAAGGGCAGCGCCAAAAACATTCAGTACTTC

v_gene: TRBV7-9
abundance: .
j_gene: TRBJ2-1
d_gene: .
CDR3aa: CASSSSERYEQFF
CDR3nt: TGTGCCAGCAGCTCAAGCGAGCGTTATGAGCAGTTCTTC

v_gene: TRBV10-3
abundance: .
j_gene: TRBJ2-2
d_gene: .
CDR3aa: CAISVNDSQTGELFF
CDR3nt: TGTGCCATCAGCGTGAATGACAGTCAAACCGGGGAGCTGTTTTTT

v_gene: TRBV14
abundance: few
j_gene: TRBJ2-7
d_gene: .
CDR3aa: CASSQDYRGIPHF
CDR3nt: TGTGCCAGCAGCCAAGACTATAGGGGAATCCCCCACTTC

v_gene: TRBV10-3
abundance: .
j_gene: TRBJ2-7
d_gene: TRBD2
CDR3aa: CASTSGTRYEQYF
CDR3nt: TGTGCCAGTACTAGCGGGACCCGTTACGAGCAGTACTTC

v_gene: TRBV12-5
abundance: .
j_gene: TRBJ1-1
d_gene: TRBD1
CDR3aa: CASGRTGPNTEAFF
CDR3nt: TGTGCTAGTGGCCGGACAGGCCCCAACACTGAAGCTTTCTTT

v_gene: TRBV9
abundance: .
j_gene: TRBJ1-2
d_gene: .
CDR3aa: CASSVEGVGGYTF
CDR3nt: TGTGCCAGCAGCGTAGAAGGGGTGGGGGGCTACACCTTC

v_gene: TRBV9
abundance: .
j_gene: TRBJ2-2
d_gene: .
CDR3aa: CASSVVGGAGELFF
CDR3nt: TGTGCTAGCAGCGTAGTAGGAGGGGCCGGGGAGCTGTTTTTT

v_gene: TRBV7-2
abundance: few
j_gene: TRBJ2-2
d_gene: TRBD2
CDR3aa: CASSRGLAGGRGGELFF
CDR3nt: TGTGCCAGCAGCCGCGGACTAGCGGGAGGGAGAGGCGGGGAGCTGTTTTTT

v_gene: TRBV25-1
abundance: .
j_gene: TRBJ2-2
d_gene: .
CDR3aa: CASSEAHQGAGELFF
CDR3nt: TGTGCCAGCAGTGAAGCCCACCAGGGCGCCGGGGAGCTGTTTTTT

v_gene: TRBV5-4
abundance: .
j_gene: TRBJ2-1
d_gene: TRBD2
CDR3aa: CASSGGLAGGPKGEQFF
CDR3nt: TGTGCCAGCAGCGGCGGACTAGCGGGAGGGCCAAAGGGTGAGCAGTTCTTC

v_gene: TRBV6-5
abundance: .
j_gene: TRBJ1-1
d_gene: .
CDR3aa: CASSYGGTEAFF
CDR3nt: TGTGCCAGCAGTTATGGCGGTACTGAAGCTTTCTTT

v_gene: TRBV5-1
abundance: .
j_gene: TRBJ2-3
d_gene: .
CDR3aa: CASSFRPGRTDTQYF
CDR3nt: TGCGCCAGCAGCTTTCGGCCTGGGCGCACAGATACGCAGTATTTT

v_gene: TRBV5-8
abundance: .
j_gene: TRBJ1-2
d_gene: .
CDR3aa: CASTFSPYGYTF
CDR3nt: TGTGCCAGCACCTTTAGTCCCTATGGCTACACCTTC

v_gene: TRBV7-6
abundance: few
j_gene: TRBJ2-1
d_gene: .
CDR3aa: CASSLSDSDLYNEQFF
CDR3nt: TGTGCCAGCAGCTTGTCAGACAGCGACCTTTACAATGAGCAGTTCTTC

v_gene: TRBV4-1
abundance: .
j_gene: TRBJ2-3
d_gene: TRBD2
CDR3aa: CASSQVWRSGTSTDTQYF
CDR3nt: TGCGCCAGCAGCCAAGTGTGGCGTAGCGGGACTAGCACAGATACGCAGTATTTT

v_gene: TRBV5-1
abundance: .
j_gene: TRBJ2-7
d_gene: TRBD1
CDR3aa: CASSRGQGAYEQYF
CDR3nt: TGCGCCAGCAGTCGGGGACAGGGTGCGTACGAGCAGTACTTC

v_gene: TRBV6-5
abundance: .
j_gene: TRBJ2-7
d_gene: .
CDR3aa: CASSPFRQGGDEQYF
CDR3nt: TGTGCCAGCAGTCCTTTTAGGCAGGGAGGCGACGAGCAGTACTTC

v_gene: TRBV11-2
abundance: .
j_gene: TRBJ2-3
d_gene: .
CDR3aa: CASSSWTVKAQYF
CDR3nt: TGTGCCAGCAGCTCTTGGACTGTAAAGGCGCAGTATTTT

v_gene: TRBV2
abundance: .
j_gene: TRBJ1-5
d_gene: .
CDR3aa: CASSGGDRLNQPQHF
CDR3nt: TGTGCCAGCAGTGGTGGAGACAGGCTAAATCAGCCCCAGCATTTT

v_gene: TRBV9
abundance: once
j_gene: TRBJ2-2
d_gene: TRBD2
CDR3aa: CASSASSGRRTGELFF
CDR3nt: TGTGCCAGCAGCGCCTCTAGCGGGAGGAGGACCGGGGAGCTGTTTTTT

v_gene: TRBV27
abundance: .
j_gene: TRBJ2-5
d_gene: TRBD2
CDR3aa: CASSWAGGNQETQYF
CDR3nt: TGTGCCAGCAGTTGGGCGGGAGGGAACCAAGAGACCCAGTACTTC

v_gene: TRBV7-9
abundance: .
j_gene: TRBJ1-1
d_gene: .
CDR3aa: CASSSDKAGTNTEAFF
CDR3nt: TGTGCCAGCAGCTCAGACAAGGCCGGAACCAACACTGAAGCTTTCTTT

v_gene: TRBV19
abundance: .
j_gene: TRBJ2-7
d_gene: .
CDR3aa: CASRGSTGSIGEQYF
CDR3nt: TGTGCCAGTAGAGGATCGACAGGATCCATAGGAGAGCAGTACTTC

v_gene: TRBV15
abundance: .
j_gene: TRBJ2-7
d_gene: .
CDR3aa: CATSRTGLGPYEQYF
CDR3nt: TGTGCCACCAGCAGGACGGGGTTAGGTCCCTACGAGCAGTACTTC

v_gene: TRBV7-9
abundance: .
j_gene: TRBJ1-3
d_gene: .
CDR3aa: CASSLALEGEVSGNTIYF
CDR3nt: TGTGCCAGCAGCTTAGCTTTGGAAGGGGAGGTCTCTGGAAACACCATATATTTT

v_gene: TRBV28
abundance: .
j_gene: TRBJ2-1
d_gene: .
CDR3aa: CASSPRQEFYNEQFF
CDR3nt: TGTGCCAGCAGCCCGCGACAGGAATTCTACAATGAGCAGTTCTTC

v_gene: TRBV5-6
abundance: .
j_gene: TRBJ2-7
d_gene: TRBD1
CDR3aa: CASSADRGYEQYF
CDR3nt: TGTGCCAGCAGCGCGGACAGGGGCTACGAGCAGTACTTC

v_gene: TRBV5-5
abundance: few
j_gene: TRBJ2-2
d_gene: TRBD2
CDR3aa: CASSPGLAGGNTGELFF
CDR3nt: TGTGCCAGCAGTCCGGGACTAGCGGGGGGGAACACCGGGGAGCTGTTTTTT

v_gene: TRBV7-9
abundance: .
j_gene: TRBJ1-2
d_gene: TRBD1
CDR3aa: CASSLEGQGDNYGYTF
CDR3nt: TGTGCCAGCAGCTTAGAGGGACAGGGGGATAACTATGGCTACACCTTC

v_gene: TRBV7-6
abundance: .
j_gene: TRBJ2-7
d_gene: TRBD2
CDR3aa: CASSLYASGGSSYEQYF
CDR3nt: TGTGCCAGCAGCTTATACGCTAGCGGGGGAAGCTCCTACGAGCAGTACTTC